Presented here are 9 T cell receptor beta chains from one specimen sequenced in a study of blood T cell repertoires in COVID-19. Sequencing used immunoSEQ multiplex PCR; TCRdb keeps in-frame clones, though not all of them. The sample lists roughly 200,000 clones, about 85% occurring once. The sample consisted of peripheral blood. The receptor set was obtained from a woman aged 80 or older with acute or convalescent COVID-19.

The V gene is TRBV6-1, the J gene TRBJ1-5, with D unclear. V lost 1 base to trimming and J lost 5 bases, with 9 bases between them. The CDR3 extends over 14 amino acids. The V gene's germline CDR1 is MNHNS and CDR2 SASEGT. The chain's CDR3 is CASSEGYRDQPQHF. Here the CDR3 DNA reads TGTGCCAGCAGTGAAGGGTACAGAGATCAGCCCCAGCATTTT.

This chain links TRBV24-1 with TRBJ2-1; TRBD2 matches at 12 bases. CDR3 size: 16 residues. The V gene end was trimmed by 12 bases and the J gene end by 0 bases; junction bases not matched to a gene: 8. Germline V lookup: CDR1 KGHDR, CDR2 SFDVKD. The CDR3 DNA reads TGTGCCGCAGAGACTAGCGGGAGTGGCTCCTACAATGAGCAGTTCTTC. It yields the protein CAAETSGSGSYNEQFF.

V gene TRBV2 combines with J gene TRBJ2-3; a possible D gene is TRBD2 (8 bases). From germline, CDR1 is SNHLY and CDR2 FYNNEI. This CDR3 is built from 15 residues. V lost 8 bases, J lost 4 bases, and 19 bases lay in between. The CDR3 coding sequence is TGTGCCAGCCGGGAGGGGGCCCCGTTTCCAGATACGCAGTATTTT. As protein: CASREGAPFPDTQYF.

This chain uses TRBV30 with TRBJ1-4; D may be TRBD1 (5 bases). There are 14 residues in the CDR3. Germline V CDR1 and CDR2: GTSNPN, SVGIG (reference sequence). The V end lost 7 bases, the J end lost 5 bases, and 17 bases lay between the germline ends. In nucleotides, the CDR3 is TGTGCCTTATCTCGGACGGGGGGGAATGAAAAACTGTTTTTT. This sequence encodes CALSRTGGNEKLFF.

CDR3 nucleotide sequence: TGTGCCAGTAGTAGGACAGGCGACTCCTACGAGCAGTACTTC. Translated: CASSRTGDSYEQYF. V is TRBV19 and J is TRBJ2-7, with 7 bases fitting TRBD1. Germline values: CDR1 LNHDA, CDR2 SQIVND (reference sequence). With V trimmed by 4 bases and J by 0 bases, 3 bases remained unmatched. The CDR3 runs to 14 residues.

V is TRBV27 and J is TRBJ1-5; D unresolved. The ends were cut back, 7 bases at V and 4 bases at J, with 11 bases in the middle. CDR1 and CDR2 (germline): MNHEY, SMNVEV (reference sequence). The CDR3 loop spans 13 amino acids. In nucleotides, the CDR3 is TGTGCCAGCAAGCTTGCTTGGAATCAGCCCCAGCATTTT. It specifies CASKLAWNQPQHF.

The chain employs TRBV28 and TRBJ2-1, with 8 positions matching TRBD1. This CDR3 is 15 amino acids long. V was pared by 2 bases and J by 7 bases, with 7 bases of the junction left unmatched. The germline V gene encodes CDR1 MDHEN and CDR2 SYDVKM. The CDR3 sequence is CASSLQGAQFNEQFF. For the CDR3, the DNA is TGTGCCAGCAGTTTACAGGGGGCGCAATTTAATGAGCAGTTCTTC.

This clone was counted a single time. The chain recombines TRBV28 with TRBJ1-2, with 7 bases lining up with TRBD1. The germline V gene encodes CDR1 MDHEN and CDR2 SYDVKM. V dropped 4 bases and J dropped 2; count of bases not matched to a gene: 4. The CDR3 covers 14 residues. For the CDR3, the DNA is TGTGCCAGCAGTTCAGGGGGTAGGAACTATGGCTACACCTTC. This codes for CASSSGGRNYGYTF.

The rearrangement joins TRBV18 to TRBJ1-1; unclear D gene. The CDR3 loop spans 11 amino acids. V was pared by 0 bases and J by 7 bases, with 3 bases between. Germline V gene lookup returns CDR1 KGHSH and CDR2 LQKENI. Here the CDR3 reads CASSPPGEAFF. The CDR3, as DNA: TGTGCCAGCTCACCACCCGGTGAAGCTTTCTTT.